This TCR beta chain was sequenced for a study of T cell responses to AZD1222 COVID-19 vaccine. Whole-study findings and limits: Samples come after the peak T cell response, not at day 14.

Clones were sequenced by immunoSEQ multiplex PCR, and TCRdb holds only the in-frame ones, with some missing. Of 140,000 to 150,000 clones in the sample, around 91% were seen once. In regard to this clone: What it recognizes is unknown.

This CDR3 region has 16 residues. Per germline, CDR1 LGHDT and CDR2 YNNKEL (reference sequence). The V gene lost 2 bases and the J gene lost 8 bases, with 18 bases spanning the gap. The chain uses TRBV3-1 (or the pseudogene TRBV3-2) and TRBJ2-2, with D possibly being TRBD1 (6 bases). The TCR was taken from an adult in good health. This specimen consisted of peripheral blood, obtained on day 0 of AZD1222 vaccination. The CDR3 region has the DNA TGTGCCAGCAGCCAAACATCGGACAGCTCTATAGGGGAGCTGTTTTTT. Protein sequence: CASSQTSDSSIGELFF.